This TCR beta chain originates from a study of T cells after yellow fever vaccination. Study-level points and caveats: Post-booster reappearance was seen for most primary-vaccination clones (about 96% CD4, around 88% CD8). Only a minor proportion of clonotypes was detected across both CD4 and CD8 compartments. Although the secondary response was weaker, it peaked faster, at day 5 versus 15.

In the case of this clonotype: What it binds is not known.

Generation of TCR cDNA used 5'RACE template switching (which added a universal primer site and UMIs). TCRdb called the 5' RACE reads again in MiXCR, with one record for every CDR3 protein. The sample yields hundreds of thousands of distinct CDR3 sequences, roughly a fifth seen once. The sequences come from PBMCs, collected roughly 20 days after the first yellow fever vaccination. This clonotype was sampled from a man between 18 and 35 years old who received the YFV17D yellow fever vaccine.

CDR3 DNA sequence: TGTGCCAGCAGCCTCCGAGGGGGGCGCGGGCAGCCCCAGCATTTT. Translation: CASSLRGGRGQPQHF. The genes are TRBV7-2 and TRBJ1-5, with D perhaps matching TRBD1 (6 bases). Germline V CDR1 and CDR2: SGHTA, FQGNSA. This CDR3 contains 15 residues. V lost 5 bases to trimming and J lost 7 bases, with 18 bases between them.